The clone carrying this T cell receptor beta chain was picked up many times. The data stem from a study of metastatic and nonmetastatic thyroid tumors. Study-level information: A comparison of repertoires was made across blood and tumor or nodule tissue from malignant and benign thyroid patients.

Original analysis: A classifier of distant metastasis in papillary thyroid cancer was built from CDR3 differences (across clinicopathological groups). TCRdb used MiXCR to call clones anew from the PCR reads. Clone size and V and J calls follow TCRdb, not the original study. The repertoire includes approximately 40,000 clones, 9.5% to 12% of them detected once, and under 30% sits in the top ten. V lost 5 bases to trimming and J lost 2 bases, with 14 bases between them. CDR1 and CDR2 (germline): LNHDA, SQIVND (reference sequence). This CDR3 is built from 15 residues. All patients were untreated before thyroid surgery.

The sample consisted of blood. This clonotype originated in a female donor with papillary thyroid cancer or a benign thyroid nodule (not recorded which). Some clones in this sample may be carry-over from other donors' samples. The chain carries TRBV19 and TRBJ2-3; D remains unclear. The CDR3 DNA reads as TGTGCCAGTAGTCCCCCGGGTGCCCCCACAGATACGCAGTATTTT. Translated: CASSPPGAPTDTQYF. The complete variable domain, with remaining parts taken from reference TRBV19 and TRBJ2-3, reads DGGITQSPKYLFRKEGQNVTLSCEQNLNHDAMYWYRQDPGQGLRLIYYSQIVNDFQKGDIAEGYSVSREKKESFPLTVTSAQKNPTAFYLCASSPPGAPTDTQYFGPGTRLTVL.